This T cell receptor beta chain was sequenced during a study of cytomegalovirus exposure and HLA in healthy donors. Study findings and constraints: Sequencing probably produced one cluster of sequence variants that were highly shared. Earlier analysis found most TCR beta V segments productive about 90% or about 30% of the time.

Trimming removed 1 base at V and 6 bases at J, with 14 bases between. This CDR3 is 15 amino acids long. CDR1 SGHRS and CDR2 YFSETQ come from the germline V gene. As to this clone: Its target is not known.

PCR was performed using 60 Vbeta and 13 Jbeta primers. The table came from immunoSEQ multiplex PCR; TCRdb's copy has only in-frame clones and leaves some out. The sample consists of about 270,000 clones, roughly 70% of them appearing once. The receptor's source is a female donor in good health and CMV-seronegative. Sequences were obtained from PBMCs. The rearrangement links TRBV5-1 to TRBJ2-1; perhaps TRBD1 as D (6 bases). CDR3 in amino acids: CASSLLPGVVNEQFF. The CDR3 DNA reads as TGCGCCAGCAGCTTGCTCCCAGGGGTGGTCAATGAGCAGTTCTTC.